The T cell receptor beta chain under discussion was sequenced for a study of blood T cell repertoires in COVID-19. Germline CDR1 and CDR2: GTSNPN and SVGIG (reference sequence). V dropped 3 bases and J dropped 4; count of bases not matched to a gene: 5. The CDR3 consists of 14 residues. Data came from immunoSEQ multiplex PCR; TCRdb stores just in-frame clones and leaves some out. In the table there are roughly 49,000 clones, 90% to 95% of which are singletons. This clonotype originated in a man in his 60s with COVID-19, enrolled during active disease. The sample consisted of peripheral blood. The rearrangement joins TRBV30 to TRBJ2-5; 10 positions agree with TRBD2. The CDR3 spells CAWRRVAGGETQYF. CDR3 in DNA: TGTGCCTGGAGGAGGGTAGCGGGAGGAGAGACCCAGTACTTC.